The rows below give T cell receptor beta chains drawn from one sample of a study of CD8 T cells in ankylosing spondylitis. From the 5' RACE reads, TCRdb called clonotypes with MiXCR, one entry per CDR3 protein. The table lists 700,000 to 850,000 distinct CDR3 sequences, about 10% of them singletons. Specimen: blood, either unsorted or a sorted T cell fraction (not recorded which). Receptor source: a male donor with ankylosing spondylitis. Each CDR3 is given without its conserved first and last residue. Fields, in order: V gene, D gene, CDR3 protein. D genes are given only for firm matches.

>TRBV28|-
ASTSSPGQGTTGELF
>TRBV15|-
ATSRAGIRETQY
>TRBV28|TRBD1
ASSLRQGTYGYT
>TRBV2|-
ASSPGAIWYEQY
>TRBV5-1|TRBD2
ASDREPSGRSYEQY
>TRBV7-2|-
ASSLYISEAF
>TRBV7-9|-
ASSLGSGFNEQF
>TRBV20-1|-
SAPLSPNNYGYT
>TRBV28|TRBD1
ASSPNPGQGKNEQF
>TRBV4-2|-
ASSQRQNYGYT
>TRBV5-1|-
ASSLEGTPGYT
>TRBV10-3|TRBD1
AISKYPGGQASPYEQY
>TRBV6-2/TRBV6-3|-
ASRRSHNEQF
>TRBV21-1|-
DDRKALEQY
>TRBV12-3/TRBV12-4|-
ASKTLKQGDTQY
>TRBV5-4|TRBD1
ASSYQGALNTGELF
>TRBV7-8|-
ASSQAGLRSPLH
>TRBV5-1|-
ASSQDEKLF
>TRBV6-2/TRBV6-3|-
ASSLPGGPQH
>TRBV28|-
ASSLSWGSNQPQH
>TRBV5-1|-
ASSLDPHYEQY
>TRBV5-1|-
ASRYRGEYSPLH
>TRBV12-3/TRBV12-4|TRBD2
ASRTGTSGGGEQF
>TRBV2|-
ASRAFGRYEQY
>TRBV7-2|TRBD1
ASSARTGEGSEAF
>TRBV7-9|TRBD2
ASSPGPGLAEQY
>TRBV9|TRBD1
ASSATGTKQETQY
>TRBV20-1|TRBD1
SATETGSSYEQY
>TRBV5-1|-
ASSLSNYLSGNTIY
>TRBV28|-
ASSLRTYRTTDTQY
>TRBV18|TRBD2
ASSPRGTSGLEQY
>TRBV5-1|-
ASSPGGQDYGYT
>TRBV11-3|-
ASSLKGGNAF
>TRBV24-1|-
ATSDARDFDTGELF
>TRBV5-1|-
ASSFGGATYEQY
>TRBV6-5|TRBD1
ASSYTGQGEQF
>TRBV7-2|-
ASSPTGIQETQY
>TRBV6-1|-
ASRREGRGEDTQY
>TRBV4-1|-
ASSQVRATGELF
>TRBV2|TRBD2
ARSGDSYNEQF
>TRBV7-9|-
ASSFTTVVTYGYT
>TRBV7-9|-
ASSSLDRAGSYEQY
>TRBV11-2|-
ASSPDPWGGYT
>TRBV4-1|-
ASSRALGVFNTEAF
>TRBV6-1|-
ASRQGRSSGYT
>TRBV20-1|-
SARGEGYGYT
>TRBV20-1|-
SARGNGYGYT
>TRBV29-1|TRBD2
SAGLAGVQAEQF
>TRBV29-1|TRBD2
SVVQAGAYNEQF
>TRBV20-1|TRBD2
SASLSGSWQY
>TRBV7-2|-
ASSLARNEKLF
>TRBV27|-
ASKSLRVLTNEKLF
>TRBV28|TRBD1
ASSKGTGRFTEAF
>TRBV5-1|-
ASSSSAPSLGYGYT
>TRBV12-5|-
ASGLAGLWDEQF